Listed below are T cell receptor beta chains from one sample, sequenced in a study of blood T cell repertoires in COVID-19. Some clones are missing from TCRdb's copy, which holds only in-frame ones; the method was immunoSEQ multiplex PCR. The repertoire consists of 400,000 to 500,000 clones, with around 89% occurring once and the leading ten covering less than 2%. Sequenced input: PBMCs or T cells enriched from blood (not recorded which). All receptors come from a woman in her 40s who had recovered from COVID-19. CDR3s include the opening cysteine and the closing phenylalanine or tryptophan. The D gene is left open where the match is weak. Clone size is not always given. Where it is, it says once, few, many or a class for expanded clones.

TRBV19	TRBJ2-7	TRBD2	-	CASSIGLSRTSGRSAYEQYF	TGTGCCAGTAGTATAGGTCTTTCAAGGACTAGCGGGAGAAGCGCCTACGAGCAGTACTTC
TRBV25-1	TRBJ2-1	-	-	CASSLRYNEQFF	TGTGCCAGCAGTCTCAGATACAATGAGCAGTTCTTC
TRBV18	TRBJ1-4	TRBD1	-	CASSPRGRGEELFF	TGTGCCAGCTCACCACGTGGCAGGGGGGAAGAACTGTTTTTT
TRBV7-2	TRBJ1-1	-	-	CASSLAYRVNTEAFF	TGTGCCAGCAGCTTAGCCTACAGAGTTAACACTGAAGCTTTCTTT
TRBV27	TRBJ2-1	TRBD1	-	CASSSRDRGYNEQFF	TGTGCCAGCAGTTCCCGGGACAGGGGTTACAATGAGCAGTTCTTC
TRBV6-2/TRBV6-3	TRBJ2-5	-	-	CASSYGREAQYF	TGTGCCAGCAGTTACGGCCGAGAGGCCCAGTACTTC
TRBV19	TRBJ1-5	-	-	CASSRAEPRGDQPQHF	TGTGCCAGTAGTAGAGCGGAGCCCAGGGGAGATCAGCCCCAGCATTTT
TRBV7-2	TRBJ2-4	-	-	CASSKDPPRLVAKNIQYF	TGTGCCAGCAGCAAAGATCCCCCCCGACTGGTAGCCAAAAACATTCAGTACTTC
TRBV11-3	TRBJ1-1	-	-	CASSFSNMNTEAFF	TGTGCCAGCAGCTTTAGCAACATGAACACTGAAGCTTTCTTT
TRBV4-3	TRBJ2-1	-	-	CASSQDLLRERYNEQFF	TGCGCCAGCAGCCAAGATCTATTGAGGGAGCGCTACAATGAGCAGTTCTTC
TRBV4-2	TRBJ2-7	TRBD1	-	CASSQGQGSLLEQYF	TGTGCCAGCAGCCAGGGACAGGGGTCCCTCCTCGAGCAGTACTTC
TRBV3-1/TRBV3-2	TRBJ1-3	-	-	CASSQAGENTIYF	TGTGCCAGCAGCCAAGCCGGGGAAAACACCATATATTTT
TRBV10-3	TRBJ2-2	-	-	CAIRQEGGSTGELFF	TGTGCCATCAGGCAAGAGGGAGGAAGCACCGGGGAGCTGTTTTTT
TRBV6-5	TRBJ2-7	-	-	CASSFGGWSYEQYF	TGTGCCAGCAGTTTCGGGGGATGGTCCTACGAGCAGTACTTC
TRBV18	TRBJ1-1	-	-	CASSPPGSLMNTEAFF	TGTGCCAGCTCACCACCGGGCAGTTTAATGAACACTGAAGCTTTCTTT
TRBV29-1	TRBJ2-7	TRBD1	-	CSVLGTGDEQYF	TGCAGCGTTCTCGGGACAGGGGACGAGCAGTACTTC
TRBV23-1	TRBJ2-5	-	-	CASIWVSANRKSETQYF	TGCGCCAGCATCTGGGTTTCGGCGAACAGGAAGTCGGAGACCCAGTACTTC
TRBV7-2	TRBJ2-4	TRBD1	-	CASSRSGTEKNIQYF	TGTGCCAGCAGTCGGTCCGGGACAGAGAAAAACATTCAGTACTTC
TRBV13	TRBJ2-7	TRBD1	-	CASSLGQGIDEQYF	TGTGCCAGCAGCCTAGGACAGGGGATCGACGAGCAGTACTTC
TRBV24-1	TRBJ2-5	-	-	CATSNGVAETQYF	TGTGCCACCAGCAACGGAGTAGCGGAGACCCAGTACTTC
TRBV7-9	TRBJ2-7	TRBD1	once	CASSPGQGGSYEQYF	TGTGCCAGCAGCCCCGGACAGGGTGGCTCCTACGAGCAGTACTTC
TRBV4-2	TRBJ2-7	TRBD1	-	CASSQDRGSYEQYF	TGTGCCAGCAGCCAAGACAGGGGGTCCTACGAGCAGTACTTC
TRBV5-4	TRBJ2-7	TRBD2	-	CASSLITSGRTYEQYF	TGTGCCAGCAGCTTAATCACTAGCGGGCGAACCTACGAGCAGTACTTC
TRBV7-2	TRBJ1-5	TRBD1	-	CASSLGQTSNQPQHF	TGTGCCAGCAGCTTGGGACAGACTAGCAATCAGCCCCAGCATTTT
TRBV29-1	TRBJ1-5	TRBD1	-	CSAGTGDQPQHF	TGCAGCGCCGGGACAGGGGATCAGCCCCAGCATTTT
TRBV11-2	TRBJ1-2	-	-	CASSARRVDYGYTF	TGTGCCAGCAGCGCCAGACGGGTAGATTATGGCTACACCTTC
TRBV5-1	TRBJ2-1	TRBD2	-	CASVSEWAGVGEQFF	TGCGCCAGCGTCTCTGAATGGGCGGGAGTCGGTGAGCAGTTCTTC
TRBV11-2	TRBJ2-1	-	-	CASSTTVFSYNEQFF	TGTGCCAGCAGCACCACGGTATTCTCCTACAATGAGCAGTTCTTC
TRBV19	TRBJ1-4	-	-	CASSMRHRTNEKLFF	TGTGCCAGTAGTATGCGACACCGCACTAATGAAAAACTGTTTTTT
TRBV5-1	TRBJ2-1	-	-	CASSTVRSYNEQFF	TGCGCCAGCAGCACGGTGCGGTCCTACAATGAGCAGTTCTTC
TRBV7-9	TRBJ2-1	-	-	CASRGRRAGTVYNEQFF	TGTGCCAGCAGGGGTAGGCGGGCTGGTACCGTGTACAATGAGCAGTTCTTC
TRBV7-2	TRBJ2-1	TRBD2	-	CASRRTSGGALF	TGTGCCAGCAGACGGACTAGCGGAGGTGCGCTCTTC
TRBV11-2	TRBJ2-7	TRBD1	-	CASSSNRGYEQYF	TGTGCCAGCAGCTCCAACAGGGGGTACGAGCAGTACTTC
TRBV7-9	TRBJ1-1	-	-	CASIPKGRGTRGEAFF	TGTGCCAGCATCCCAAAGGGCAGGGGAACTCGCGGTGAAGCTTTCTTT
TRBV5-1	TRBJ2-5	TRBD2	-	CASSLVGTNLQGTQYF	TGCGCCAGCAGCTTGGTAGGGACTAACCTACAAGGGACCCAGTACTTC